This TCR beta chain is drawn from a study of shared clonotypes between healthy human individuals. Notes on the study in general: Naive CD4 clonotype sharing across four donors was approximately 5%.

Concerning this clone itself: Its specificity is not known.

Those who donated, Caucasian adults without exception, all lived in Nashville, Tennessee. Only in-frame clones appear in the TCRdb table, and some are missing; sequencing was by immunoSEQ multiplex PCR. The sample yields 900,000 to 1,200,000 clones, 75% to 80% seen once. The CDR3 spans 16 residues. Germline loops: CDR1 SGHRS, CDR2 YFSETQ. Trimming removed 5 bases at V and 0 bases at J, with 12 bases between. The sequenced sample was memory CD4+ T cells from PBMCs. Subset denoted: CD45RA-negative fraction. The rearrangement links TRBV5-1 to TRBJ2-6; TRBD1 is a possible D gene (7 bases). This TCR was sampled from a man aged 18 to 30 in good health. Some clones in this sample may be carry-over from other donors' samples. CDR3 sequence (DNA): TGCGCCAGCAGGAGGGGGGACAGCTCTGGGGCCAACGTCCTGACTTTC. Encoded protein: CASRRGDSSGANVLTF.